The TCR beta chain described here comes from a study of low-dose radiotherapy and immunotherapy resistance in tumors. Whole-study context: The study gave Cohort 2 1 Gy per fraction every two weeks, totaling 13 Gy over 26 weeks. On an every-two-weeks schedule, patients received intravenous nivolumab 240 mg, along with ipilimumab 1 mg/kg every six weeks. The study gave patients oral aspirin 300 mg daily for four cycles from cycle 1 day 1.

CDR3 size: 14 residues. V gave up 0 bases and J gave up 3 bases; unmatched junction bases: 3. Germline V gene lookup returns CDR1 SGHKS and CDR2 YYEKEE (reference sequence). TRAV- and TRBV-specific primers were used for first-strand cDNA, which covered alpha and beta chains. It was with a constant-region primer and a V-primer adapter that TCRs were amplified over around 18 PCR cycles. Each CDR3 protein gets one entry after TCRdb re-called the reads with MiXCR. The data show 60,000 to 90,000 distinct CDR3 sequences, with about a third seen just once and approximately 10% held by the top ten. Described time point: before trial treatment. As their treatment, donors received nivolumab, ipilimumab, aspirin, low-dose cyclophosphamide and low-dose radiotherapy.

The source material was PBMCs, sampled before treatment. This clonotype was obtained from a female donor with ovarian cancer. This chain uses TRBV5-5 with TRBJ2-7; TRBD2 agrees at 7 bases. In DNA, the CDR3 is TGTGCCAGCAGCTTGGGGGCTAGCGGCTACGAGCAGTACTTC. Its translation is CASSLGASGYEQYF.